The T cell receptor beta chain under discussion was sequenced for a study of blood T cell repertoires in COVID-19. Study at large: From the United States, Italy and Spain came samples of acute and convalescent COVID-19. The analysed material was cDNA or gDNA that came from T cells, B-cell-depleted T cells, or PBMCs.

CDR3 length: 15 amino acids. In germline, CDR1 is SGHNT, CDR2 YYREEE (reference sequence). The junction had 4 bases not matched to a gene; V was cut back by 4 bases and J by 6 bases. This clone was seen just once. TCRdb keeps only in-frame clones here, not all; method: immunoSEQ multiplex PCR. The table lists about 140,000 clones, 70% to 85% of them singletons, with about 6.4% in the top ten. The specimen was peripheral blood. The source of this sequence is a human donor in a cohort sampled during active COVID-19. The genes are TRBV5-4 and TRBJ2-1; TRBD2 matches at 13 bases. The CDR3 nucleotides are TGTGCCAGCAGCCCCGGACTAGCGGGGGTCAATGAGCAGTTCTTC. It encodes CASSPGLAGVNEQFF.